This is a list of T cell receptor beta chains from one sample in a study of cytomegalovirus exposure and HLA in healthy donors. Profiled with immunoSEQ multiplex PCR; TCRdb holds only in-frame clones, not every one. The table records 130,000 to 150,000 clones, over 80% of them present only once. Sequenced input: PBMCs. The receptor set was obtained from a man aged 18 to 29 in good health and CMV-seropositive. CDR3s include the opening cysteine and the closing phenylalanine or tryptophan. A D gene is named only where the DNA matches it firmly. Some rows have no size entry. The others give once, few or many, or a class for an expanded clone.

cdr3_length j_call v_call d_call clone_size cdr3_aa cdr3_nt
18 TRBJ2-2 TRBV27 TRBD2 NA CASSLWGTSGKNTGELFF TGTGCCAGCAGTTTATGGGGGACTAGCGGAAAAAACACCGGGGAGCTGTTTTTT
13 TRBJ2-7 TRBV5-1 NA once CASSRYPGGEQYF TGCGCCAGCAGCCGCTACCCAGGAGGGGAGCAGTACTTC
12 TRBJ1-1 TRBV28 NA NA CASSGTHHEAFF TGTGCCAGCAGTGGGACACACCATGAAGCTTTCTTT
14 TRBJ1-1 TRBV15 TRBD1 few CATSPGGQVPEAFF TGTGCCACCAGCCCTGGTGGACAGGTTCCTGAAGCTTTCTTT
15 TRBJ2-7 TRBV10-2 NA NA CASLRQPHILYEQYF TGCGCCAGCCTTCGACAGCCTCACATCCTCTACGAGCAGTACTTC
16 TRBJ1-4 TRBV25-1 TRBD1 NA CASSQPRTGWNEKLFF TGTGCCAGCAGTCAACCCAGGACAGGGTGGAATGAAAAACTGTTTTTT
14 TRBJ1-1 TRBV7-3 TRBD1 NA CASSQTGGNTEAFF TGTGCCAGCAGCCAGACAGGGGGGAACACTGAAGCTTTCTTT
13 TRBJ2-7 TRBV5-1 NA NA CASSNGSSYEQYF TGCGCCAGCAGTAACGGGTCGAGCTACGAGCAGTACTTC
14 TRBJ2-1 TRBV9 NA NA CASSVSLAYNEQFF TGTGCCAGCAGCGTGAGTCTAGCCTACAATGAGCAGTTCTTC
15 TRBJ1-4 TRBV7-7 NA NA CASSLVAGAQEKLFF TGTGCCAGCAGCTTAGTTGCAGGGGCACAAGAAAAACTGTTTTTT
15 TRBJ1-2 TRBV4-1 NA NA CASSQDGGVRRGYTF TGCGCCAGCAGCCAAGATGGGGGGGTGCGGAGGGGCTACACCTTC
12 TRBJ2-5 TRBV5-4 NA NA CASSFERETQYF TGTGCCAGCAGCTTCGAGCGCGAGACCCAGTACTTC
16 TRBJ2-5 TRBV30 TRBD2 NA CAWSAPGLAGSETQYF TGTGCCTGGTCTGCTCCTGGACTAGCGGGGTCAGAGACCCAGTACTTC
14 TRBJ1-6 TRBV7-9 TRBD1 NA CASSLTGGHSPLHF TGTGCCAGCAGCTTGACAGGGGGCCATTCACCCCTCCACTTT
16 TRBJ2-5 TRBV5-1 TRBD1 few CASSSNPGTAKETQYF TGCGCCAGCAGCTCCAACCCCGGGACAGCCAAAGAGACCCAGTACTTC
13 TRBJ1-6 TRBV5-4 NA NA CASSLAGNSPLHF TGTGCCAGCAGCTTGGCGGGGAATTCACCCCTCCACTTT
15 TRBJ1-2 TRBV4-1 NA once CASSPVGRGSYGYTF TGCGCCAGCAGCCCCGTGGGACGGGGGAGTTATGGCTACACCTTC
15 TRBJ1-1 TRBV25-1 TRBD1 NA CASSGRQGGDTEAFF TGTGCCAGCAGTGGTCGACAGGGTGGGGACACTGAAGCTTTCTTT
15 TRBJ2-1 TRBV4-1 TRBD1 NA CASSHDRTGEFEQFF TGCGCCAGCAGCCATGACCGGACAGGGGAATTTGAGCAGTTCTTC
15 TRBJ1-5 TRBV28 TRBD1 NA CASSPRGLGNQPQHF TGTGCCAGCAGTCCCAGGGGGCTAGGCAATCAGCCCCAGCATTTT
14 TRBJ2-5 TRBV5-5 NA NA CASSLIRDQETQYF TGTGCCAGCAGCTTGATTCGGGACCAAGAGACCCAGTACTTC
14 TRBJ1-5 TRBV30 NA few CAWSSGGRNQPQHF TGTGCCTGGAGTTCGGGGGGGCGCAATCAGCCCCAGCATTTT
15 TRBJ1-2 TRBV18 NA once CASSPPGDSTYGYTF TGTGCCAGCTCCCCACCCGGAGACAGCACCTATGGCTACACCTTC
15 TRBJ2-1 TRBV6-1 NA NA CASRRGTDGNNEQFF TGTGCCAGCAGACGGGGGACGGACGGCAACAATGAGCAGTTCTTC
15 TRBJ1-4 TRBV7-9 TRBD1 NA CASSLWGTDAVKLFF TGTGCCAGCAGCCTTTGGGGGACAGATGCGGTAAAACTGTTTTTT
16 TRBJ2-7 TRBV6-1 TRBD1 NA CASSASGQLSSYEQYF TGTGCCAGCAGTGCCTCGGGACAGCTAAGCTCCTACGAGCAGTACTTC
11 TRBJ2-5 TRBV30 NA once CAWSPRETQYF TGTGCCTGGTCTCCCAGGGAGACCCAGTACTTC
12 TRBJ1-1 TRBV28 NA NA CASSSSGWEAFF TGTGCCAGCAGTTCCTCGGGGTGGGAAGCTTTCTTT
18 TRBJ2-7 TRBV14 TRBD2 NA CASSSSMTSGYHLYEQYF TGTGCCAGCAGCTCCTCTATGACTAGCGGATACCATCTATACGAGCAGTACTTC
15 TRBJ2-1 TRBV25-1 NA NA CASSESASEDNEQFF TGTGCCAGCAGTGAATCGGCTAGCGAGGACAATGAGCAGTTCTTC
15 TRBJ2-5 TRBV7-8 NA once CASSLGGKGRETQYF TGTGCCAGCAGCTTAGGAGGGAAGGGTAGAGAGACCCAGTACTTC
15 TRBJ2-5 TRBV11-2 NA NA CASSLDRAGRETQYF TGTGCCAGCAGCTTAGATCGGGCAGGGCGGGAGACCCAGTACTTC
13 TRBJ1-2 TRBV27 NA NA CASFDRRRYGYTF TGTGCCAGTTTCGACAGGCGCCGATATGGCTACACCTTC
16 TRBJ2-2 TRBV18 TRBD2 once CASSPRLAGDTGELFF TGTGCCAGCTCACCTCGCCTAGCGGGGGATACCGGGGAGCTGTTTTTT
13 TRBJ1-1 TRBV11-3 TRBD1 NA CASSPHRGTEAFF TGTGCCAGCAGCCCCCACAGGGGTACTGAAGCTTTCTTT
16 TRBJ2-7 TRBV28 TRBD2 NA CASSLTSGGLSYEQYF TGTGCCAGCAGTCTGACTAGCGGGGGGCTCTCCTACGAGCAGTACTTC